This TCR beta chain is drawn from a study of T cell changes during pregnancy in multiple sclerosis (dated by TCRdb to the late 2010s). With respect to the entire study: Changes in the T cell repertoire over the course of pregnancy were examined in this study in women with multiple sclerosis.

About this clone itself: Its antigen target is currently unknown. Base quality data are lacking; no much larger clone is found one base away.

Preparation of the library involved the immunoSEQ multiplex PCR assay. In its TCRdb copy, this immuneACCESS table keeps in-frame sequences only and misses some clones. Where compared with another copy, unresolved V genes explain less than half of these, and the others have no known cause. Within this sample are 33,000 or so clones, with 70% to 90% of them counted one time only. Jointly, the top ten make up 5.5% to 7% of the sample. The germline V gene encodes CDR1 MDHEN and CDR2 SYDVKM. V is trimmed back by 3 bases and J by 2 bases, and the junction contains 6 bases that no gene match accounts for. The CDR3, cysteine through phenylalanine, is 16 amino acids long. The kept DNA is CDR3 alone, 48 bases in frame from the first base.

The sequenced sample was CD8+ T cells from peripheral blood mononuclear cells, obtained in the second trimester of pregnancy. The rearranged chain carries TRBV28 and TRBJ2-5; TRBD2 aligns with 10 central bases. This receptor was taken from a female donor with multiple sclerosis, enrolled in a pregnancy study. The CDR3 protein is CASSFGLAEIQETQYF. In nucleotide form, the sequence is TGTGCCAGCAGTTTCGGACTAGCGGAGATTCAAGAGACCCAGTACTTC.